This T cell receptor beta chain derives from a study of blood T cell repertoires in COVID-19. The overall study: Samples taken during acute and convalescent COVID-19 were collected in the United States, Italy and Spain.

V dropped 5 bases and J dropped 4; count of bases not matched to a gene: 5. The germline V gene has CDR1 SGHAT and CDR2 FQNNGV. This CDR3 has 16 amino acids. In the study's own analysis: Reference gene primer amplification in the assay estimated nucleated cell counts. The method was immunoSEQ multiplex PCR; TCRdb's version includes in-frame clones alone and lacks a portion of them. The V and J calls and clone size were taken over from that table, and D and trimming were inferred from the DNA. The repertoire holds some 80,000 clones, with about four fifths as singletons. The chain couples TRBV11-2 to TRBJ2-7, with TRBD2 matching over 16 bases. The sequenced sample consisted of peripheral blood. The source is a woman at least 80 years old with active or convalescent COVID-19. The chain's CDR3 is CASSVGTSGRVYEQYF. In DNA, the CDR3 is TGTGCCAGCAGCGTCGGGACTAGCGGGAGGGTATACGAGCAGTACTTC.